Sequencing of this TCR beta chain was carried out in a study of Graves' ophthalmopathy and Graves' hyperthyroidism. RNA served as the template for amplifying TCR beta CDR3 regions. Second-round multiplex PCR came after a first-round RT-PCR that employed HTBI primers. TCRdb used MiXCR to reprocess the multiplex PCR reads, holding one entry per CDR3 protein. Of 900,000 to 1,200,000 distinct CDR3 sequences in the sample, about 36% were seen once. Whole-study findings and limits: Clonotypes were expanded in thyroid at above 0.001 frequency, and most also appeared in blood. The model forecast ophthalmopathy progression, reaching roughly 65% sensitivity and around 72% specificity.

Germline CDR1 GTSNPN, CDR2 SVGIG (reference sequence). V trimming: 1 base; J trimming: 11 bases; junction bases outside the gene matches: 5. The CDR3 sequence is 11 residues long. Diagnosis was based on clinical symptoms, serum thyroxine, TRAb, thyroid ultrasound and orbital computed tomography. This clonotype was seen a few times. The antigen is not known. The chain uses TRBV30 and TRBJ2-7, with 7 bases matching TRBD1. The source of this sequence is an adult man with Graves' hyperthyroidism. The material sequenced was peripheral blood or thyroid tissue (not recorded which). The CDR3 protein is CAWSGQGIKYF. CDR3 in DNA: TGTGCCTGGAGTGGACAGGGTATTAAGTACTTC.